The clone carrying this TCR beta chain was seen more than once but under ten times. This sample stems from a study of brain T cells in children with intractable seizures. Sequencing was limited to surgery cases with top T cell transcript signatures in brain tissue. Sequencing used immunoSEQ multiplex PCR; TCRdb keeps in-frame clones, though not all of them. The table lists 7,500 to 9,000 clones, over 65% of them singletons, with around 19% in the top ten. V was clipped by 4 bases and J by 3 bases, with 13 bases between them. The CDR3 is 14 amino acids. Germline V CDR1 and CDR2: SGHNT, YYREEE (reference sequence).

Sequenced material: resected brain tissue, taken at surgery. The chain recombines TRBV5-4 with TRBJ1-1; possible D gene TRBD1, 6 bases. The sequence was collected from a girl aged 2 to 9 with tuberous sclerosis and intractable seizures. This CDR3 reads CASSLWGADTEAFF. The CDR3 DNA reads as TGTGCCAGCAGCCTGTGGGGGGCAGACACTGAAGCTTTCTTT.